Following are 3 T cell receptor beta chains from one sample sequenced in a study of T cells in Graves' hyperthyroidism and ophthalmopathy. The CDR3 regions of TCR beta were amplified from RNA transcripts. First-round RT-PCR with HTBI primers amplified the TCR CDR3 region. One entry per CDR3 protein, called by TCRdb with MiXCR from the multiplex PCR reads. The sample shows roughly 400,000 distinct CDR3 sequences, 20% to 25% of them seen only once. Input material: blood. These receptors were obtained from a man in his fifties with Graves' hyperthyroidism.

The chain joins TRBV12-3 or TRBV12-4 to TRBJ2-7, with 7 bases matching TRBD1. The CDR3 consists of 14 residues. With V trimmed by 4 bases and J by 2 bases, 5 bases remained unmatched. The CDR3 DNA is TGTGCCAGCAGTTCGGACAGGAAGACCTACGAGCAGTACTTC. It codes for CASSSDRKTYEQYF.

This clonotype appeared a few times. The chain is built from TRBV7-9 and TRBJ2-2, with 10 nucleotides matching TRBD2. The germline V gene has CDR1 SEHNR and CDR2 FQNEAQ (reference sequence). Trimming at V came to 8 bases and at J to 0 bases, leaving 0 bases not matched to a gene. There are 14 residues in the CDR3. CDR3 nucleotides: TGTGCCAGCGGACTAGCGGCGAACACCGGGGAGCTGTTTTTT. Its translation: CASGLAANTGELFF.

The chain is built from TRBV20-1 and TRBJ2-7, with D perhaps assigned TRBD1 or TRBD2 (6 bases each). CDR3 length: 13 residues. V was pared by 3 bases and J by 2 bases, with 11 bases between. Germline V gives CDR1 DFQATT, CDR2 SNEGSKA (reference sequence). This CDR3 reads CSARGGLTYEQYF. CDR3 DNA sequence: TGCAGTGCTAGGGGGGGCCTCACCTACGAGCAGTACTTC.